This T cell receptor beta chain was identified during a study of regulatory T cells in long-lasting Graves disease. Indicated time point: persistent/refractory GD, antithyroid drugs over 5 years with positive TRAb. Researchers made the TCR library from RNA that was extracted from PBMCs. In this sample, this clonotype turned up many times. Per germline, CDR1 MNHEY and CDR2 SMNVEV (reference sequence). CDR3 size: 15 residues. The V segment lost 5 bases and the J segment 1 base; nucleotides outside the gene matches: 5. Libraries of TCR beta came from iRepertoire HTBI primers plus Arm-PCR of CDR3 regions. One entry per CDR3 protein results from TCRdb running MiXCR on the multiplex PCR reads. The sample holds about 420,000 distinct CDR3 sequences, about 20% seen once.

This receptor was identified in a female donor with Graves disease. Specimen: peripheral blood mononuclear cells (PBMCs), collected when the disease was refractory, from a patient treated with antithyroid drugs. The chain links TRBV27 to TRBJ1-5; 7 bases fit TRBD1. The DNA for the CDR3 is TGTGCCAGCAGTCGCAGGGGGTTGAGCAATCAGCCCCAGCATTTT. It translates to CASSRRGLSNQPQHF.